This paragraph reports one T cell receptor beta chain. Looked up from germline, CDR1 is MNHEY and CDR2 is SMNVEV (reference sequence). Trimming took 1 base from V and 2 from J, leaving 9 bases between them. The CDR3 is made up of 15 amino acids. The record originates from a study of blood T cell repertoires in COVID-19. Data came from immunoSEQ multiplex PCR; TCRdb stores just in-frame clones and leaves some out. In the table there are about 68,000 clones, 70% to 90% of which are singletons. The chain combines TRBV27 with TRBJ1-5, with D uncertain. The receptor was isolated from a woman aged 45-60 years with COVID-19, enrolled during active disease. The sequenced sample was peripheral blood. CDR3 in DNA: TGTGCCAGCAGTTTATTAGGCGGGGGCAATCAGCCCCAGCATTTT. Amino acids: CASSLLGGGNQPQHF.